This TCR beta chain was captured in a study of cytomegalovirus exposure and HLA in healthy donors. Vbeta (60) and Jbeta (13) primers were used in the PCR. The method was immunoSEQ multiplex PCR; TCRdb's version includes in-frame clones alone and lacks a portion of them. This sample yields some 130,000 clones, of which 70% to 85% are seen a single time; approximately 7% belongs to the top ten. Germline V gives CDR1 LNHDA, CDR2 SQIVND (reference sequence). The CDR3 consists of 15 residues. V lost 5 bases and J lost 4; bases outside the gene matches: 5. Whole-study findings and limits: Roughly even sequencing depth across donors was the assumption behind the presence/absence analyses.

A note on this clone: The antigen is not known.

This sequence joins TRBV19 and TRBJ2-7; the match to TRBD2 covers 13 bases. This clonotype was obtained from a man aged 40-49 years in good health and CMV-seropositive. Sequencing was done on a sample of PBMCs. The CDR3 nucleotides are TGTGCCAGTAGTTTGCCGGGACTAGCGGGATACGAGCAGTACTTC. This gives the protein CASSLPGLAGYEQYF.